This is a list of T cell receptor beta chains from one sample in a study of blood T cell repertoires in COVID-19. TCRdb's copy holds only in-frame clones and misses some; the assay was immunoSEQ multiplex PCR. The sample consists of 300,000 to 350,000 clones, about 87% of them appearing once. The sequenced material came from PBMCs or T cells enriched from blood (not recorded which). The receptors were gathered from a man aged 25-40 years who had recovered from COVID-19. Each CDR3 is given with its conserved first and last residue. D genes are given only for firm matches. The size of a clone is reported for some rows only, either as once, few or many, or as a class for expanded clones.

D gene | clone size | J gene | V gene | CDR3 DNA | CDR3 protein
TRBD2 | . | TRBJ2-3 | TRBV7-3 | TGTGCCAGCAGCTTAATGGCTAGCGGGGTTGTAGATACGCAGTATTTT | CASSLMASGVVDTQYF
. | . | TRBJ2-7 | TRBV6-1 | TGTGCCAGCAGTGAATCGAGGGTCGAGCAGTACTTC | CASSESRVEQYF
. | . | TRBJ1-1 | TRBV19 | TGTGCCAGTATCACACCTGGGGCGCGGCACACTGAAGCTTTCTTT | CASITPGARHTEAFF
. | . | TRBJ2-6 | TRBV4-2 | TGTGCCAGCAGCCAAGATAACTCTGGGGCCAACGTCCTGACTTTC | CASSQDNSGANVLTF
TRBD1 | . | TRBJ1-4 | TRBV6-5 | TGTGCCAGCAGAACGGGACAGGGGAATGAAAAACTGTTTTTT | CASRTGQGNEKLFF
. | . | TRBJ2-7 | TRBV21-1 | TGTGCCAGCAGCATAATCGGACTAGGATTCTACGAGCAGTACTTC | CASSIIGLGFYEQYF
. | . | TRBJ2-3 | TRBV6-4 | TGTGCCAGCAGTGACTCAGGAGGACTCACAGATACGCAGTATTTT | CASSDSGGLTDTQYF
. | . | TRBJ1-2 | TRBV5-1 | TGCGCCAGCAGCTTGGCCTCTGGTCAGAACTACACCTTC | CASSLASGQNYTF
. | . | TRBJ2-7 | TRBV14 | TGTGCCAGCAGCCAAGCATTGGAGACAGTCCGTGAGCAGTACTTC | CASSQALETVREQYF
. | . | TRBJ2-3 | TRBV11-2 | TGTGCCAGCAGTCGGGTCGGGGGGCCGGCCACAGATACGCAGTATTTT | CASSRVGGPATDTQYF
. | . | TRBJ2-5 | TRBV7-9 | TGTGCCAGCAGCTTAGGGGCTGGGGAGACCCAGTACTTC | CASSLGAGETQYF
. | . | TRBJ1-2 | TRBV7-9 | TGTGCCAGCAGCTTAGGACTGAACTATGGCTACACCTTC | CASSLGLNYGYTF
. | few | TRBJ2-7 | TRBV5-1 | TGCGCCAGCAGCTTACCCACAGGTTACGAGCAGTACTTC | CASSLPTGYEQYF
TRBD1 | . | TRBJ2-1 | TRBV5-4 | TGTGCCAGCAGCTTGAACAGGGGCCCGAGCTCCTACAATGAGCAGTTCTTC | CASSLNRGPSSYNEQFF
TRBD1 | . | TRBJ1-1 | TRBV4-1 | TGCGCCAGCAGCCAATTTGACAGGGGGACTGAAGCTTTCTTT | CASSQFDRGTEAFF
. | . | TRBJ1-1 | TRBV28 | TGTGCCAGCAGTTTATTTGTTACAGCGAACACTGAAGCTTTCTTT | CASSLFVTANTEAFF
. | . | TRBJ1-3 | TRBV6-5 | TGTGCCAGCAGTTACCGCTTGAGCTCTGGAAACACCATATATTTT | CASSYRLSSGNTIYF
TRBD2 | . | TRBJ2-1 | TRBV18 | TGTGCCAGCTCCCCTAGCGGGGGGACCTCCTACAATGAGCAGTTCTTC | CASSPSGGTSYNEQFF
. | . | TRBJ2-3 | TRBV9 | TGTGCCAGCAGCGTAGGACTCGGTAGCACAGATACGCAGTATTTT | CASSVGLGSTDTQYF
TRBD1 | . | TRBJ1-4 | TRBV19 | TGTGCCAGTAGTGCGACAGGGGGCCCGAATGAAAAACTGTTTTTT | CASSATGGPNEKLFF
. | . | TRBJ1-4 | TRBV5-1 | TGCGCCAGCGCGAAGGCAGGGCGGGGGTCTAATGAAAAACTGTTTTTT | CASAKAGRGSNEKLFF
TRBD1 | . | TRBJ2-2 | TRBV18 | TGTGCCAGCTCACTGGGACAGGGATACACCGGGGAGCTGTTTTTT | CASSLGQGYTGELFF
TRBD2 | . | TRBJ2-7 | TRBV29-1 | TGCAGCGTTGCCCTTAGCGGGGGGGCCTACGAGCAGTACTTC | CSVALSGGAYEQYF
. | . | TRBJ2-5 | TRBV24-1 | TGTGCCACCAGTGATCCGGGGGACCAAGAGACCCAGTACTTC | CATSDPGDQETQYF
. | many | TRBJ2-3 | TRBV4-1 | TGCGCCAGCAACCCACGGGGTTTTGAAACAGATACGCAGTATTTT | CASNPRGFETDTQYF
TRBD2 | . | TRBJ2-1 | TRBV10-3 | TGTGCCATCAGTCCCAGCGGGGCAGGTGATGAGCAGTTCTTC | CAISPSGAGDEQFF
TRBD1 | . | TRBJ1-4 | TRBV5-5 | TGTGCCAGCAGCTGGCCCCCGGGACAGGTCACCAATGAAAAACTGTTTTTT | CASSWPPGQVTNEKLFF
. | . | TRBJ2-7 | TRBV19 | TGTGCCAGTAGTAAACCCCGGACAGTCCCCTACGAGCAGTACTTC | CASSKPRTVPYEQYF
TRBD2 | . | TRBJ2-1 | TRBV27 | TGTGCCAGCAGTTTATGGACTAGCGGGGGGGCTGATGAGCAGTTCTTC | CASSLWTSGGADEQFF
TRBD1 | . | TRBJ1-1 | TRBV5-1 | TGCGCCAGCACCTTCGACAGGGGGCGAGCTTTCTTT | CASTFDRGRAFF
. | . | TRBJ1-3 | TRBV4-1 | TGCGCCAGCAGCCAACTCCCCCAGGGTACTGGAAACACCATATATTTT | CASSQLPQGTGNTIYF
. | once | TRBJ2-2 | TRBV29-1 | TGCAGCGTTGACGGTTACACCGGGGAGCTGTTTTTT | CSVDGYTGELFF
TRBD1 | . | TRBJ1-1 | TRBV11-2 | TGTGCCAGCAGCTTTCGAGGGGGCGGTGAAGCTTTCTTT | CASSFRGGGEAFF
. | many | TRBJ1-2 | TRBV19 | TGTGCCAGTAGACCGACAGGCTCAGACTATGGCTACACCTTC | CASRPTGSDYGYTF
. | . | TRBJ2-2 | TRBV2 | TGTGCCAGCAGTGACTTGGCAGTACCCGGGGAGCTGTTTTTT | CASSDLAVPGELFF
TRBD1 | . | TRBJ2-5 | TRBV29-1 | TGCAGCGCAAGACCTTTACTGAGGACAGGGCAAGAGACCCAGTACTTC | CSARPLLRTGQETQYF
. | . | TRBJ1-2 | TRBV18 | TGTGCCAGCTCACCACGCGGCAGGGAGGATGGCTACACCTTC | CASSPRGREDGYTF
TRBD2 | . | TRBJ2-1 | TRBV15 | TGTGCCACCGCTGGGGCTAGCGGGGGGCCTTCCTACAATGAGCAGTTCTTC | CATAGASGGPSYNEQFF
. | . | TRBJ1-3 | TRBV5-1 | TGCGCCAGCAGCTTTCGTTACAGTGGGCTTGGAAACACCATATATTTT | CASSFRYSGLGNTIYF
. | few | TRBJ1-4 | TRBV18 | TGTGCCAGCTCAGCCCTGGGACCTTCCAGGGGTGAAAAACTGTTTTTT | CASSALGPSRGEKLFF